This T cell receptor beta chain was captured in a study of T cell changes during pregnancy in multiple sclerosis. Sequencing was performed with immunoSEQ multiplex PCR; in TCRdb, only in-frame clones are kept and a portion is missing. The sample comprises about 60,000 clones, about 90% of which are singletons, and about 0.49% rests with the top ten. CDR1 and CDR2 (germline): ENHRY, SYGVKD. V gave up 8 bases and J gave up 6 bases, with 8 bases separating them. The CDR3 sequence is 11 residues long. The genes are TRBV10-3 and TRBJ2-1, with D perhaps TRBD1 (6 bases). Sample: CD4+ T cells from peripheral blood mononuclear cells, taken after pregnancy. This sequence originates from a female donor in good health, enrolled as a control in a pregnancy study. DNA for the CDR3: TGTGCCATCGGGACAATCAATGAGCAGTTCTTC. Protein sequence: CAIGTINEQFF.